The clone carrying this T cell receptor (beta chain) was observed many times. Its cognate antigen is unknown. The data belong to a study of tumor and adjacent non-tumor tissue in lung cancer. This sample's RNA came from whole unsorted tissue. More than 3 cm separated this lung sample from the edge of the tumor. Study findings and constraints: Top 100 clones took a larger repertoire share in normal lung.

A modified ARM-PCR protocol with three rounds of nested PCR amplified TCRbeta. From the multiplex PCR reads, TCRdb called clonotypes with MiXCR, one entry per CDR3 protein. The data show fewer than 100,000 distinct CDR3 sequences, 75% to 85% seen once. CDR1 is SEHNR, CDR2 FQNEAQ, per germline (reference sequence). V dropped 3 bases and J dropped 0 bases, with 9 bases sitting between them. This CDR3 comprises 15 residues. The rearrangement joins TRBV7-9 to TRBJ2-1, with D maybe TRBD2 (6 bases). Sequenced: distant non-tumor lung tissue. This receptor was taken from a woman between 50 and 59 years old with non-small cell lung cancer. The CDR3 nucleotides read TGTGCCAGCAGCTTGATCGGGAGCTCCTACAATGAGCAGTTCTTC. It codes for CASSLIGSSYNEQFF.